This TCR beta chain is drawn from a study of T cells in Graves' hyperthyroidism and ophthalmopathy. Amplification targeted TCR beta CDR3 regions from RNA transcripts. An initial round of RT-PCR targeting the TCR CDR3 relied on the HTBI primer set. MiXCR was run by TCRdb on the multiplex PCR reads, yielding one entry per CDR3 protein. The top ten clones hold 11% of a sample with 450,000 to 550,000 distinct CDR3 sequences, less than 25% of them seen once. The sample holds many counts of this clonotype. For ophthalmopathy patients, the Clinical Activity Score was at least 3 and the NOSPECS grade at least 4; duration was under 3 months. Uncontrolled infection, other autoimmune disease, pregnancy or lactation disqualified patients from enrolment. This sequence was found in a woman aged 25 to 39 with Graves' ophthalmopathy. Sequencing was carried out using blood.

In DNA, the CDR3 is TGCGCCAGCAGCTTGTTCGGGAACACTGAAGCTTTCTTT. Its protein product is CASSLFGNTEAFF. The rearrangement uses TRBV5-1 and TRBJ1-1, with D hard to call. The length of the CDR3 is 13 residues. Trimming removed 1 base from V and 1 base from J, with 5 bases in between. The germline V gene encodes CDR1 SGHRS and CDR2 YFSETQ.